This T cell receptor beta chain was found in a study of shared clonotypes between healthy human individuals. The V gene's germline CDR1 is SQVTM and CDR2 ANQGSEA. V gave up 7 bases and J gave up 4 bases, with 23 bases separating them. This CDR3 is built from 16 residues. The assay was immunoSEQ multiplex PCR, and TCRdb's table has in-frame clones only and misses some. The sample lists about 340,000 clones; around 67% were seen once. The chain combines TRBV29-1 with TRBJ2-1, with D perhaps matching TRBD1 or TRBD2 (6 bases each). This receptor was obtained from a man aged 30-40 years in good health. Sequencing input: memory CD4+ T cells sorted from blood. Subset described: CD45RA-negative fraction. The CDR3 nucleotides read TGCAGCGCGTTAGGAAGGGGGAGGAATGGGTACAATGAGCAGTTCTTC. This gives the protein CSALGRGRNGYNEQFF.